This is a list of T cell receptor beta chains from one sample in a study of persistence of HIV-infected CD4 T cells. Their specific antigens are unknown. The method was immunoSEQ multiplex PCR; TCRdb's version includes in-frame clones alone and lacks a portion of them. The sample carries some 49,000 clones, more than 80% recorded once. Sequences were derived from CD4+ T cells sorted from PBMCs after 18-hour stimulation, sampled from a patient who received antiretroviral therapy. The receptor source for this set is an adult woman with HIV who was CMV-seropositive. Each CDR3 is given with its conserved first and last residue.

j_gene	v_gene	CDR3aa
TRBJ1-1	TRBV28	CASLKRPGTRNTEAFF
TRBJ1-3	TRBV6-5	CASRLLSRSGNTIYF
TRBJ1-2	TRBV29-1	CSVVRGGLFDGYTF
TRBJ1-6	TRBV7-3	CASSEGGYNSPLHF
TRBJ1-4	TRBV2	CASIELSGRGEKLFF
TRBJ2-4	TRBV28	CASSALTGGFDKNIQYF
TRBJ1-5	TRBV6-6	CACCQGANQPQHF
TRBJ1-5	TRBV6-5	CANSQQGVNQPQHF
TRBJ1-1	TRBV5-4	CASSLGGARTEAFF
TRBJ2-7	TRBV28	CASSFTTTYEQYF
TRBJ2-5	TRBV7-2	CASSLRGLAGGRETQYF
TRBJ1-5	TRBV19	CASRWEARNQPQHF
TRBJ2-1	TRBV4-1	CASSQGEYNEQFF
TRBJ2-3	TRBV7-3	CASSQTGTAGADTQYF
TRBJ1-1	TRBV28	CASSFVLGTSMDTEAFF
TRBJ1-5	TRBV3-1/TRBV3-2	CASSQGSDNQPQHF
TRBJ2-5	TRBV28	CASSLTSGSWETQYF
TRBJ2-7	TRBV6-5	CASSHDRSSYEQYF
TRBJ1-5	TRBV2	CASSVEGNSNQPQHF
TRBJ2-2	TRBV7-9	CARTGVTGELFF
TRBJ2-7	TRBV27	CASSSFGGRSYEQYF
TRBJ2-7	TRBV4-1	CASSPGRGSYEQYF
TRBJ1-1	TRBV6-5	CASRGPTEAFF
TRBJ1-6	TRBV28	CASSFPLRVGGSPLHF
TRBJ2-4	TRBV30	CAWTLAGGTNIQYF
TRBJ2-1	TRBV6-4	CASRLDRGAYNEQFF
TRBJ2-5	TRBV5-1	CASGGQAGETQYF
TRBJ2-2	TRBV7-3	CASSSPSGSNTGELFF
TRBJ2-1	TRBV5-5	CASSRTGVYEQFF
TRBJ1-1	TRBV27	CASSLLRGGTEAFF
TRBJ2-5	TRBV24-1	CATSDPGLANQETQYF
TRBJ1-1	TRBV10-3	CAISDIRGWTEAFF
TRBJ2-7	TRBV27	CASRGGQGPLYEQYF
TRBJ2-7	TRBV10-2	CASRFGIDQIYEQYF
TRBJ2-1	TRBV6-5	CASSYLKSEQFF
TRBJ2-7	TRBV10-3	CASRTGEYEQYF
TRBJ2-3	TRBV4-1	CASSQISGGAADTQYF
TRBJ1-5	TRBV18	CASSWGQANQPQHF
TRBJ2-4	TRBV28	CASSYGGRNIQYF